The 25 T cell receptor beta chains given below trace back to one sample, sequenced in a study of T cells in Graves' hyperthyroidism and ophthalmopathy. Researchers amplified the TCR beta CDR3 regions from RNA transcripts. RT-PCR in the first round (using the HTBI primer set) targeted the TCR CDR3. TCRdb re-derived calls from the multiplex PCR reads in MiXCR, one entry per CDR3 protein. This sample has 750,000 to 900,000 distinct CDR3 sequences, with 35% to 40% found just once. Sequencing used blood. These TCRs come from a man aged 18-30 years with Graves' hyperthyroidism.

V usage is TRBV29-1 and J usage is TRBJ1-2, with D possibly TRBD1 on 6 matching bases. Per the germline V gene, CDR1 is SQVTM and CDR2 is ANQGSEA. Trimming pared 2 bases from V and 12 bases from J, leaving 16 bases between. CDR3 length equals 12 residues. The CDR3: CSVEIGGSGNTF. The CDR3 DNA reads as TGCAGCGTTGAAATAGGGGGATCTGGAAACACCTTC. The variable domain in full, with the rest retrieved from reference TRBV29-1 and TRBJ1-2, is SAVISQKPSRDICQRGTSLTIQCQVDSQVTMMFWYRQQPGQSLTLIATANQGSEATYESGFVIDKFPISRPNLTFSTLTVSNMSPEDSSIYLCSVEIGGSGNTFGSGTRLTVV.

Points on this clonotype: This may be a read error: a much more frequent sequence differs by one nucleotide. This chain joins TRBV20-1 and TRBJ1-6; D possibly corresponds to TRBD1 (5 bases). The germline gives CDR1 DFQATT, CDR2 SNEGSKA (reference sequence). The CDR3 is 13 amino acids. V was pared by 1 base and J by 12 bases, with 13 bases between. The CDR3 DNA is TGCAGTGCTAGAGGGGGGGAGGGCTTACCCCTCCACTTT. Amino acid sequence: CSARGGEGLPLHF.

This clonotype appeared a single time. This chain joins TRBV5-1 and TRBJ2-7; 10 nucleotides match TRBD1. Germline V gene sequence: CDR1 SGHRS, CDR2 YFSETQ. J lost 5 bases, V lost 2 bases, and 1 base had no gene match. The CDR3 extends over 13 amino acids. For the CDR3, the DNA is TGCGCCAGCAGCTTTGACAGGGGGCACGAGCAGTACTTC. The encoded protein is CASSFDRGHEQYF.

This clonotype was seen more than once but under ten times. At one boundary the junction diverges from the germline segment, which might be a read error. The rearrangement links TRBV7-2 to TRBJ1-4, with unresolved D. The CDR3 has 15 amino acids. Per the germline V gene, CDR1 is SGHTA and CDR2 is FQGNSA. The CDR3 DNA reads as TGCGCCAGCAGCCAAGAGCTTCAGATTAATGAAAAACTGTTTTTT. Translated, it gives CASSQELQINEKLFF.

The chain recombines TRBV6-5 with TRBJ2-7; unclear D gene. The CDR3 consists of 14 residues. The V end was cut by 2 bases, the J end by 5 bases, with 13 bases between. CDR1 MNHEY and CDR2 SVGAGI come from the germline V gene. The CDR3 DNA is TGTGCCAGCAGTTACCGGAACAGTCTACACGAGCAGTACTTC. Amino acids: CASSYRNSLHEQYF.

The chain is built from TRBV15 and TRBJ1-1; maybe TRBD1 (5 bases). The CDR3 length is 17 residues. The germline V and J ends were trimmed by 2 bases and 0 bases, with 16 bases remaining between them. Germline CDR1 and CDR2: LNHNV and YYDKDF (reference sequence). DNA for the CDR3: TGTGCCACCAGCAGATTTGGCCGGGGCTACATGAACACTGAAGCTTTCTTT. This gives the protein CATSRFGRGYMNTEAFF.

In this sample, this clonotype turned up once. One end of the junction varies from germline; a read error may be responsible. V gene TRBV25-1 combines with J gene TRBJ2-2; D is unclear. CDR3 length equals 16 residues. Germline values: CDR1 MGHDK, CDR2 SYGVNS. The CDR3 DNA sequence: TGTGCCTGCAGTGCTACCCGTGGTGCGGACACCGGGGAGCTGTTTTTT. It specifies CACSATRGADTGELFF.

Ten or more counts support this clonotype. The chain combines TRBV7-2 with TRBJ1-6; a possible D gene is TRBD1 (5 bases). There are 15 residues in the CDR3. Germline CDR1 reads SGHTA; CDR2 reads FQGNSA. Trimming pared 1 base from V and 6 bases from J, leaving 10 bases between. The CDR3 DNA follows: TGTGCCAGCAGCTTAGTTACAGGTTTTAATTCACCCCTCCACTTT. As protein: CASSLVTGFNSPLHF.

The sample holds many counts of this clonotype. The chain carries TRBV7-9 and TRBJ1-1, with D possibly matching TRBD1 (5 bases). The CDR3 totals 13 residues. CDR1 is SEHNR and CDR2 is FQNEAQ in the germline V gene (reference sequence). Deletions cut 3 bases from V and 10 bases from J, with 15 bases between. DNA of the CDR3: TGTGCCAGCAGCTTTGACCAGGGCAACCCAGCTTTCTTT. It encodes CASSFDQGNPAFF. Supplemented by reference TRBV7-9 and TRBJ1-1, the full variable domain reads DTGVSQNPRHKITKRGQNVTFRCDPISEHNRLYWYRQTLGQGPEFLTYFQNEAQLEKSRLLSDRFSAERPKGSFSTLEIQRTEQGDSAMYLCASSFDQGNPAFFGQGTRLTVV.

This clonotype was seen just once. V is TRBV28 and J is TRBJ2-5; no definite D call. The CDR3 loop spans 12 amino acids. V gave up 3 bases and J gave up 9 bases, with 11 bases separating them. Germline CDR1 is MDHEN and CDR2 is SYDVKM. DNA of the CDR3: TGTGCCAGCAGTTTCGACCGGTGGCCCCAGTACTTC. Protein: CASSFDRWPQYF.

The chain carries TRBV5-1 and TRBJ1-5; TRBD1 is a possible D gene (6 bases). Trimming removed 4 bases from V and 4 bases from J, with 15 bases in between. The CDR3 consists of 15 residues. Germline CDR1 is SGHRS and CDR2 is YFSETQ. The chain's CDR3 is CASSPQGNGNQPQHF. As DNA, the CDR3 is TGCGCCAGCAGCCCGCAGGGGAATGGGAATCAGCCCCAGCATTTT.

This clonotype was counted at least ten times. The chain carries TRBV7-9 and TRBJ1-1; TRBD1 is a possible D gene (6 bases). The CDR3 runs to 12 residues. CDR1 is SEHNR, CDR2 FQNEAQ, per germline (reference sequence). Trimming left V 8 bases short and J 5 bases short, with 12 bases between. The CDR3 DNA reads as TGTGCCAGCCAAAACAGGGTAACTGAAGCTTTCTTT. Protein product: CASQNRVTEAFF.

V usage is TRBV7-9 and J usage is TRBJ1-6, with 7 bases that match TRBD1. The CDR3 has 15 residues. V lost 8 bases to trimming and J lost 7 bases; unmatched junction nucleotides: 11. Germline-derived CDR1 and CDR2 are SEHNR and FQNEAQ (reference sequence). The CDR3 protein is CASDLGQGVNSPLHF. CDR3 nucleotides: TGTGCCAGCGACCTCGGCCAGGGGGTGAATTCACCCCTCCACTTT.

Concerning this clonotype: This may be a read error, as it is one base from a much larger clone. This chain links TRBV29-1 with TRBJ1-4, with D tentatively TRBD1 (5 bases). The CDR3 covers 13 residues. Trimming shortened V by 7 bases and J by 5 bases, and 14 bases separated the two germline ends. Germline V gene lookup returns CDR1 SQVTM and CDR2 ANQGSEA. CDR3 loop: CSASEGMNEKLFF. DNA of the CDR3: TGCAGCGCTTCGGAGGGGATGAATGAAAAACTGTTTTTT.

This chain connects TRBV20-1 to TRBJ2-7; 8 bases align to TRBD1. This CDR3 has 13 amino acids. The ends lost 5 bases at V and 3 bases at J; junction bases unmatched: 6. CDR1 DFQATT and CDR2 SNEGSKA come from the germline V gene (reference sequence). CDR3 residues: CSACQGQDYEQYF. The CDR3 region has the DNA TGCAGTGCTTGCCAGGGACAGGACTACGAGCAGTACTTC.

This rearrangement joins TRBV14 to TRBJ2-5; 7 bases map to TRBD2. The CDR3 consists of 14 residues. Germline assignment: CDR1 SGHDN and CDR2 FVKESK. J was trimmed by 3 bases and V by 5 bases; bases with no gene match: 6. CDR3: CASSASGSEETQYF. The CDR3 nucleotides are TGTGCCAGCAGCGCTAGCGGATCGGAAGAGACCCAGTACTTC.

This clonotype was counted many times. This rearrangement joins TRBV29-1 to TRBJ1-2; 10 bases line up with TRBD1. J was trimmed by 8 bases and V by 5 bases; bases with no gene match: 8. Looked up from germline, CDR1 is SQVTM and CDR2 is ANQGSEA. The CDR3 runs 13 residues. CDR3 sequence: CSVWTGGERGYTF. The CDR3 region has the DNA TGCAGCGTTTGGACAGGGGGAGAACGGGGCTACACCTTC.

The rearrangement uses TRBV11-1 and TRBJ2-7; 7 nucleotides align to TRBD1. CDR3 length: 16 residues. The ends lost 5 bases at V and 0 bases at J; junction bases unmatched: 10. Germline V CDR1 and CDR2: SGHAT, FQDESV (reference sequence). For the CDR3, the DNA is TGTGCCAGCAGCAACGACAGGGCGGCGAGCTCCTACGAGCAGTACTTC. Translation: CASSNDRAASSYEQYF.

The chain recombines TRBV24-1 with TRBJ1-5; D gene uncertain. Germline loops: CDR1 KGHDR, CDR2 SFDVKD. The CDR3 is made up of 15 amino acids. The ends were cut back, 5 bases at V and 0 bases at J, with 10 bases in the middle. The DNA for the CDR3 is TGTGCCACCAGTGCTGGGATCTATAGCAATCAGCCCCAGCATTTT. It is translated as CATSAGIYSNQPQHF.

This clonotype was observed a handful of times. This chain links TRBV12-5 with TRBJ1-1; no firm D call. Trimming cost V 8 bases and J 3 bases, with 13 bases left between them. The CDR3 contains 13 residues. Germline loops: CDR1 LGHNT, CDR2 FRNRAP. CDR3 region: CASSGRADTEAFF. The CDR3 nucleotides read TGTGCTAGTTCCGGACGTGCGGACACTGAAGCTTTCTTT. Complete variable domain (other parts from reference TRBV12-5 and TRBJ1-1): DARVTQTPRHKVTEMGQEVTMRCQPILGHNTVFWYRQTMMQGLELLAYFRNRAPLDDSGMPKDRFSAEMPDATLATLKIQPSEPRDSAVYFCASSGRADTEAFFGQGTRLTVV.

This clonotype was counted many times. This chain joins TRBV2 and TRBJ2-5; D possibly corresponds to TRBD1 (6 bases). Germline V lookup: CDR1 SNHLY, CDR2 FYNNEI. CDR3 length equals 11 residues. V lost 10 bases and J 4 bases, leaving 10 bases between the germline ends. CDR3 sequence (DNA): TGTGCCACAAAACAGGGAGAGACCCAGTACTTC. This translates into CATKQGETQYF.

The chain links TRBV6-1 to TRBJ1-5, with D hard to call. Germline V gene sequence: CDR1 MNHNS, CDR2 SASEGT. CDR3 length equals 13 residues. Trimming took off 6 bases at V and 6 bases at J, with 12 bases between the two ends. The CDR3 region is CASRGAWGQPQHF. The CDR3 region has the DNA TGTGCCAGCAGGGGCGCTTGGGGTCAGCCCCAGCATTTT.

This chain joins TRBV2 and TRBJ1-6, with TRBD1 identical over 8 bases. The germline gives CDR1 SNHLY, CDR2 FYNNEI. The CDR3 loop spans 13 amino acids. The V and J ends lost 8 bases and 10 bases, in that order; junction bases with no gene match: 7. The CDR3 DNA sequence: TGTGCCAGCCGAGGACAGGGTTGGTCACCCCTCCACTTT. This gives the protein CASRGQGWSPLHF.

This chain links TRBV19 with TRBJ1-3; D gene uncertain. The CDR3 runs to 13 residues. V dropped 7 bases and J dropped 2 bases, with 9 bases sitting between them. Germline lookup yields CDR1 LNHDA and CDR2 SQIVND (reference sequence). The CDR3: CASTTVPGNTIYF. For the CDR3, the DNA is TGTGCCAGTACTACGGTACCTGGAAACACCATATATTTT.

The V and J genes are TRBV5-1 and TRBJ2-7; D is unresolved. CDR3 size: 13 residues. V was pared by 0 bases and J by 6 bases, with 10 bases between. Germline V lookup: CDR1 SGHRS, CDR2 YFSETQ. The CDR3, as DNA: TGCGCCAGCAGCTTGGGTAGTCCCAGCGAGCAGTACTTC. This encodes CASSLGSPSEQYF. Supplemented by reference TRBV5-1 and TRBJ2-7, the full variable domain reads KAGVTQTPRYLIKTRGQQVTLSCSPISGHRSVSWYQQTPGQGLQFLFEYFSETQRNKGNFPGRFSGRQFSNSRSEMNVSTLELGDSALYLCASSLGSPSEQYFGPGTRLTVT.